One sample yielded the 9 T cell receptor beta chains listed below, sequenced in a study of blood T cell repertoires in COVID-19. This table comes from immunoSEQ multiplex PCR, and its TCRdb copy is limited to in-frame clones, with some not included. The data contain 130,000 or so clones, 70% to 80% of them seen just once; the ten biggest clones take up 16%. Source material: peripheral blood. All receptors derive from a man in his fifties with acute or convalescent COVID-19.

The V gene is TRBV10-3, the J gene TRBJ1-2; D is perhaps TRBD1 (5 bases). In germline, CDR1 is ENHRY, CDR2 SYGVKD. The V gene lost 10 bases and the J gene lost 3 bases, with 12 bases spanning the gap. This CDR3 region has 12 residues. The CDR3 protein is CATQKGDYGYTF. The CDR3 bases are TGTGCCACCCAGAAAGGGGACTATGGCTACACCTTC.

As for this clone: The identical CDR3 is also encoded by other nucleotide sequences in the sample. The chain combines TRBV4-1 with TRBJ1-1, with TRBD1 matching over 7 bases. CDR1 and CDR2 from the germline V gene are MGHRA and YSYEKL. The CDR3 runs to 12 residues. The ends lost 0 bases at V and 11 bases at J; junction bases unmatched: 3. CDR3 region: CASSQDRQGAFF. The CDR3 nucleotides read TGCGCCAGCAGCCAAGATCGACAGGGTGCTTTCTTT.

This sequence joins TRBV11-2 and TRBJ1-3, with D possibly matching TRBD1 (6 bases). In germline, CDR1 is SGHAT, CDR2 FQNNGV. Trimming took 5 bases from V and 0 from J, leaving 14 bases between them. This CDR3 has 16 residues. The CDR3 here is CASSTRRTVSGNTIYF. The CDR3 nucleotides are TGTGCCAGCAGCACTCGTAGGACAGTCTCTGGAAACACCATATATTTT.

The chain employs TRBV4-1 and TRBJ1-2; no reliable D call. There are 16 residues in the CDR3. Trimming left V 2 bases short and J 8 bases short, with 21 bases between. The germline gives CDR1 MGHRA, CDR2 YSYEKL. CDR3 protein: CASSQLHDGKKRGYTF. CDR3 nucleotides: TGCGCCAGCAGCCAACTACATGACGGGAAAAAGCGCGGCTACACCTTC.

The chain combines TRBV5-6 with TRBJ1-1, with 7 bases lining up with TRBD1. V lost 0 bases to trimming and J lost 11 bases; unmatched junction nucleotides: 4. Germline V gives CDR1 SGHDT, CDR2 YYEEEE. The CDR3 is made up of 12 amino acids. The CDR3 protein is CASSLALGQAFF. The CDR3 DNA reads TGTGCCAGCAGCTTGGCCTTGGGACAGGCTTTCTTT.

This chain connects TRBV3-1 (or the pseudogene TRBV3-2) to TRBJ1-1; tentative D call: TRBD1 (6 bases). Germline CDR1 is LGHDT and CDR2 is YNNKEL (reference sequence). V was clipped by 0 bases and J by 2 bases, with 13 bases between them. CDR3 length: 16 amino acids. CDR3 in amino acids: CASSQDWRQVNTEAFF. CDR3 sequence (DNA): TGTGCCAGCAGCCAAGATTGGCGACAGGTAAACACTGAAGCTTTCTTT.

The chain employs TRBV7-7 and TRBJ2-5, with D tentatively TRBD2 (6 bases). The V end was cut by 6 bases, the J end by 9 bases, with 20 bases between. This CDR3 is built from 14 residues. Germline values: CDR1 SSHAT, CDR2 FNYEAQ (reference sequence). In DNA, the CDR3 is TGTGCCAGCAGTGCCGAGTGGGGGGATTTGGCCCAGTACTTC. It yields the protein CASSAEWGDLAQYF.

This chain joins TRBV24-1 and TRBJ2-5; no reliable D call. The CDR3 has 15 amino acids. Germline V lookup: CDR1 KGHDR, CDR2 SFDVKD. Trimming cost V 0 bases and J 1 base, with 8 bases left between them. CDR3 amino acids: CATSDLQAGQETQYF. The DNA for the CDR3 is TGTGCCACCAGTGATTTGCAAGCAGGCCAAGAGACCCAGTACTTC.

The chain has TRBV2 and TRBJ1-2, with a weak D call TRBD1 (6 bases). This CDR3 is built from 15 residues. Trimming removed 5 bases at V and 3 bases at J, with 16 bases between. CDR1 SNHLY and CDR2 FYNNEI come from the germline V gene. Here the CDR3 DNA reads TGTGCCAGCAGTTTCGAGGGGAGGGGGGACTATGGCTACACCTTC. Translation: CASSFEGRGDYGYTF.